One and the same sample provided the 30 T cell receptor beta chains below, sequenced in a study of T cell responses to AZD1222 COVID-19 vaccine. Libraries were prepared by immunoSEQ multiplex PCR; TCRdb keeps only in-frame clonotypes and omits some of them. The table has some 130,000 clones, 85% to 95% seen once. The sample was peripheral blood, taken on day 0 of AZD1222 vaccination. The receptors originated from an adult in good health.

The chain recombines TRBV7-9 with TRBJ2-3; weak D call: TRBD2 (7 bases). Per the germline V gene, CDR1 is SEHNR and CDR2 is FQNEAQ (reference sequence). The V end lost 1 base, the J end lost 0 bases, and 17 bases lay between the germline ends. The CDR3 is made up of 18 amino acids. CDR3 region: CASSLVEGRGASTDTQYF. The DNA for the CDR3 is TGTGCCAGCAGCTTAGTTGAGGGACGGGGGGCAAGCACAGATACGCAGTATTTT.

The chain has TRBV6-5 and TRBJ1-6; a possible D gene is TRBD1 (5 bases). The germline CDR1 and CDR2 sequences are MNHEY and SVGAGI. Trimming left V 11 bases short and J 14 bases short, with 22 bases between. This CDR3 has 13 residues. The CDR3 loop is CAPLGGNGCTLHF. The CDR3 DNA sequence: TGTGCCCCCCTTGGGGGGAACGGTTGCACCCTCCACTTT.

The V call is TRBV6-5, the J call TRBJ1-6; possible D gene TRBD1, 5 bases. Germline V lookup: CDR1 MNHEY, CDR2 SVGAGI. The V gene lost 4 bases and the J gene lost 10 bases, with 14 bases spanning the gap. This CDR3 has 14 residues. The CDR3 is CASSLLGVGSPLHF. The CDR3 bases are TGTGCCAGCAGTTTATTAGGGGTGGGCTCACCCCTCCACTTT.

The rearrangement uses TRBV28 and TRBJ1-5; D is possibly TRBD1 (5 bases). V dropped 7 bases and J dropped 1 base, with 20 bases sitting between them. Germline CDR1 reads MDHEN; CDR2 reads SYDVKM. The CDR3 sequence is 17 residues long. CDR3 sequence: CASKLGSRGASNQPQHF. CDR3 coding DNA: TGTGCCAGCAAATTGGGGTCGAGGGGCGCGAGCAATCAGCCCCAGCATTTT.

This clone was counted a single time. The rearrangement links TRBV7-7 to TRBJ2-1, with D tentatively TRBD1 or TRBD2 (5 bases each). Germline CDR1 SSHAT, CDR2 FNYEAQ (reference sequence). Trimming took 5 bases from V and 7 from J, leaving 21 bases between them. The CDR3 sequence is 16 residues long. The CDR3, as DNA: TGTGCCAGCAGCCCAGGTCGTGTTATCGAGGGGAATGAGCAGTTCTTC. Amino acid sequence: CASSPGRVIEGNEQFF.

V gene TRBV7-8 combines with J gene TRBJ1-2, with D perhaps TRBD1 (6 bases). V gave up 4 bases and J gave up 2 bases, with 14 bases separating them. The CDR3 consists of 15 residues. Germline CDR1 is SGHVS and CDR2 is FQNEAQ. CDR3 DNA sequence: TGTGCCAGCAGCTCCTACAGGGTCCCGAACTATGGCTACACCTTC. Protein sequence: CASSSYRVPNYGYTF. Using reference TRBV7-8 and TRBJ1-2 for the parts outside the CDR3, the full variable domain is GAGVSQSPRYKVAKRGQDVALRCDPISGHVSLFWYQQALGQGPEFLTYFQNEAQLDKSGLPSDRFFAERPEGSVSTLKIQRTQQEDSAVYLCASSSYRVPNYGYTFGSGTRLTVV.

The count of this clone is one. The chain uses TRBV19 and TRBJ1-2, with D hard to call. Germline lookup yields CDR1 LNHDA and CDR2 SQIVND (reference sequence). CDR3 length: 12 residues. Trimming took 3 bases from V and 5 from J, leaving 7 bases between them. CDR3: CASSITPYGYTF. The CDR3 coding sequence is TGTGCCAGTAGTATTACCCCATATGGCTACACCTTC.

J is TRBJ1-2 and V is TRBV15; TRBD1 matches 12 bases. V shed 2 bases, J shed 6 bases, and the junction held 7 bases outside the gene matches. The CDR3 runs to 16 residues. Germline CDR1 LNHNV, CDR2 YYDKDF (reference sequence). The CDR3 DNA is TGTGCCACCAGCAGAACCGGGACAGGGGGCGGTCATGGCTACACCTTC. Its protein product is CATSRTGTGGGHGYTF.

The chain combines TRBV30 with TRBJ1-4, with D hard to call. This CDR3 region has 15 residues. Deletions cut 0 bases from V and 4 bases from J, with 12 bases between. The germline gives CDR1 GTSNPN, CDR2 SVGIG (reference sequence). This CDR3 is CAWSVQRRVNEKLFF. The CDR3 region has the DNA TGTGCCTGGAGTGTACAGAGGCGGGTTAATGAAAAACTGTTTTTT. Filled out from reference TRBV30 and TRBJ1-4, the complete variable domain reads SQTIHQWPATLVQPVGSPLSLECTVEGTSNPNLYWYRQAAGRGLQLLFYSVGIGQISSEVPQNLSASRPQDRQFILSSKKLLLSDSGFYLCAWSVQRRVNEKLFFGSGTQLSVL.

Remarks on this clone: Within the sample, other DNA sequences also encode this same CDR3. The chain's CDR3 is CASSQVGAYGYTF. The CDR3, as DNA: TGCGCCAGCAGCCAAGTGGGAGCCTATGGCTACACCTTC. The chain has TRBV4-3 and TRBJ1-2; no clear D gene. Trimming shortened V by 1 base and J by 4 bases, and 7 bases separated the two germline ends. CDR3 length: 13 residues. Per germline, CDR1 LGHNA and CDR2 YSLEER.

This clone has just one count. V and J are TRBV15 and TRBJ2-1; 9 bases map to TRBD2. The length of the CDR3 is 17 residues. Trimming at V came to 1 base and at J to 3 bases, leaving 7 bases not matched to a gene. Per germline, CDR1 LNHNV and CDR2 YYDKDF (reference sequence). In DNA, the CDR3 is TGTGCCACCAGCAGAGGGATAAGCGGGGGGCTCTACAATGAGCAGTTCTTC. Encoded protein: CATSRGISGGLYNEQFF.

V and J are TRBV3-1 (or the pseudogene TRBV3-2) and TRBJ2-1; D is unresolved. Germline V gives CDR1 LGHDT, CDR2 YNNKEL (reference sequence). The CDR3 is 12 residues long. The germline V and J ends were trimmed by 0 bases and 7 bases, with 4 bases remaining between them. CDR3 coding DNA: TGTGCCAGCAGCCAAGAGTGGAATGAGCAGTTCTTC. Protein sequence: CASSQEWNEQFF.

J is TRBJ1-1 and V is TRBV19; D gene ambiguous. Trimming stripped 1 base from V and 1 base from J, with 7 bases between. The CDR3 covers 14 residues. CDR1 LNHDA and CDR2 SQIVND come from the germline V gene (reference sequence). This CDR3 is CASSIGQTNTEAFF. The CDR3, as DNA: TGTGCCAGTAGTATAGGCCAGACGAACACTGAAGCTTTCTTT.

V is TRBV6-5 and J is TRBJ2-1; the D gene is possibly TRBD1 (7 bases). V lost 7 bases and J 7 bases, leaving 20 bases between the germline ends. The germline V gene has CDR1 MNHEY and CDR2 SVGAGI. CDR3 length: 15 amino acids. The CDR3 reads CASISYPGDSNEQFF. CDR3 in DNA: TGTGCCAGCATATCATACCCGGGGGACAGTAATGAGCAGTTCTTC.

V usage is TRBV6-2 or TRBV6-3 and J usage is TRBJ1-1, with no clear D. This CDR3 spans 14 amino acids. Trimming took off 0 bases at V and 6 bases at J, with 11 bases between the two ends. Germline V gene lookup returns CDR1 MNHEY and CDR2 SVGEGT. The CDR3: CASSYSEWTPEAFF. The CDR3 bases are TGTGCCAGCAGTTACTCTGAATGGACCCCTGAAGCTTTCTTT.

This clone has more than one count but fewer than ten. Other DNA sequences from this sample encode an identical CDR3 as well. The V call is TRBV4-3, the J call TRBJ2-6; D gene uncertain. Germline V gene sequence: CDR1 LGHNA, CDR2 YSLEER. This CDR3 has 18 residues. Trimming cost V 0 bases and J 0 bases, with 12 bases left between them. The CDR3 bases are TGCGCCAGCAGCCAAGATCGGGCCAGCACCTCTGGGGCCAACGTCCTGACTTTC. The encoded protein is CASSQDRASTSGANVLTF.

This chain connects TRBV9 to TRBJ1-5; TRBD1 matches at 9 bases. The CDR3 sequence is 15 residues long. Unmatched junction bases numbered 6, after V lost 4 bases and J lost 4 bases. CDR1 SGDLS and CDR2 YYNGEE come from the germline V gene. In DNA, the CDR3 is TGTGCCAGCAGCAGCCGGGACAGGGAGAATCAGCCCCAGCATTTT. Translation: CASSSRDRENQPQHF.

The chain couples TRBV4-3 to TRBJ1-2, with D possibly matching TRBD1 (6 bases). Germline V gives CDR1 LGHNA, CDR2 YSLEER. V lost 1 base and J lost 7, with 10 bases in between. This CDR3 has 13 amino acids. CDR3 in amino acids: CASSQARGSGYTF. CDR3 coding DNA: TGCGCCAGCAGCCAAGCCAGGGGTTCTGGCTACACCTTC.

This clone has just one count. The chain links TRBV19 to TRBJ2-6; a possible D gene is TRBD1 (5 bases). The CDR3 spans 19 residues. The V gene's germline CDR1 is LNHDA and CDR2 SQIVND (reference sequence). V gave up 6 bases and J gave up 0 bases, with 21 bases separating them. The CDR3 DNA follows: TGTGCCAGTAGACTGACAGAAAGCTTAATTAGCTCTGGGGCCAACGTCCTGACTTTC. Translated, it gives CASRLTESLISSGANVLTF.

Notes on this clone: A junction boundary mismatches the germline segment, possibly from a read error. CDR3 loop: CASSLARPGLPGLETQYF. CDR3 nucleotide sequence: TGTGCTAGCAGCTTAGCGAGACCGGGACTCCCCGGCTTGGAGACCCAGTACTTC. The V and J genes are TRBV7-7 and TRBJ2-5, with a tentative D call TRBD2 (6 bases). Germline V lookup: CDR1 SSHAT, CDR2 FNYEAQ (reference sequence). The CDR3 spans 18 residues.

This chain connects TRBV7-6 to TRBJ2-1; D perhaps matches TRBD2 (5 bases). The CDR3 runs 14 residues. V was shortened by 3 bases and J by 4 bases, with 10 bases between the two germline ends. From germline, CDR1 is SGHVS and CDR2 FNYEAQ. The DNA of the CDR3 is TGTGCCAGCAGCTTTCGGCGGGCGTACAATGAGCAGTTCTTC. It yields the protein CASSFRRAYNEQFF. Using reference TRBV7-6 and TRBJ2-1 for the parts outside the CDR3, the full variable domain is GAGVSQSPRYKVTKRGQDVALRCDPISGHVSLYWYRQALGQGPEFLTYFNYEAQQDKSGLPNDRFSAERPEGSISTLTIQRTEQRDSAMYRCASSFRRAYNEQFFGPGTRLTVL.

This chain joins TRBV28 and TRBJ2-7, with 10 bases lining up with TRBD1. The CDR3 length is 15 residues. Germline V CDR1 and CDR2: MDHEN, SYDVKM. V was pared by 7 bases and J by 2 bases, with 8 bases of the junction left unmatched. The CDR3 protein is CASTSGTGDAYEQYF. DNA for the CDR3: TGTGCCAGCACCTCCGGGACAGGGGACGCCTACGAGCAGTACTTC.

This clone was seen a single time. The rearrangement links TRBV2 to TRBJ2-2; D might be TRBD2 (6 bases). CDR1 and CDR2 from the germline V gene are SNHLY and FYNNEI. V lost 7 bases, J lost 5 bases, and 11 bases lay in between. The CDR3 covers 13 residues. CDR3 sequence: CASNFAGTGELFF. Here the CDR3 DNA reads TGTGCCAGCAATTTCGCGGGGACCGGGGAGCTGTTTTTT.

The chain carries TRBV30 and TRBJ1-1; no clear D. The CDR3 consists of 12 residues. Germline V gives CDR1 GTSNPN, CDR2 SVGIG (reference sequence). The ends were cut back, 4 bases at V and 4 bases at J, with 10 bases in the middle. CDR3 loop: CAWTTGFTEAFF. In nucleotides, the CDR3 is TGTGCCTGGACCACGGGTTTCACTGAAGCTTTCTTT. Full variable domain (missing parts from reference TRBV30 and TRBJ1-1): SQTIHQWPATLVQPVGSPLSLECTVEGTSNPNLYWYRQAAGRGLQLLFYSVGIGQISSEVPQNLSASRPQDRQFILSSKKLLLSDSGFYLCAWTTGFTEAFFGQGTRLTVV.

This clone showed up just once. V usage is TRBV6-5 and J usage is TRBJ2-1, with TRBD2 matching over 7 bases. The germline V gene has CDR1 MNHEY and CDR2 SVGAGI. The J segment lost 7 bases and the V segment lost 8 bases, leaving 2 bases of the junction unmatched. This CDR3 comprises 11 residues. The CDR3 DNA reads as TGTGCCAGCCTAGCGGCTAATGAGCAGTTCTTC. This codes for CASLAANEQFF.

With respect to this clone: Other DNA sequences from this sample encode an identical CDR3 as well. This sequence joins TRBV19 and TRBJ1-2; 8 positions agree with TRBD1. V lost 6 bases to trimming and J lost 0 bases; unmatched junction nucleotides: 3. From germline, CDR1 is LNHDA and CDR2 SQIVND (reference sequence). The CDR3 sequence is 14 residues long. DNA for the CDR3: TGTGCCAGTAGCGGACAGGGACCTAACTATGGCTACACCTTC. Its protein product is CASSGQGPNYGYTF.

The V gene is TRBV6-5, the J gene TRBJ2-7; 9 bases match TRBD2. Per the germline V gene, CDR1 is MNHEY and CDR2 is SVGAGI. V lost 6 bases to trimming and J lost 5 bases; unmatched junction nucleotides: 8. The CDR3 has 14 amino acids. The CDR3 bases are TGTGCCAGCAGACCATATAGCGGGAGAAACGAGCAGTACTTC. Translated, it gives CASRPYSGRNEQYF.

This chain joins TRBV28 and TRBJ1-2, with D maybe TRBD1 (6 bases). The CDR3 totals 14 residues. The germline V and J ends were trimmed by 4 bases and 2 bases, with 11 bases remaining between them. CDR1 is MDHEN and CDR2 is SYDVKM in the germline V gene. The CDR3 protein is CASSWAGENYGYTF. DNA for the CDR3: TGTGCCAGCAGTTGGGCAGGGGAAAACTATGGCTACACCTTC.

The chain uses TRBV6-5 and TRBJ1-4; a possible D gene is TRBD1 (6 bases). Trimming removed 9 bases from V and 4 bases from J, with 12 bases in between. Germline V gene lookup returns CDR1 MNHEY and CDR2 SVGAGI. This CDR3 has 13 amino acids. For the CDR3, the DNA is TGTGCCAGTTATAGGGGGAATAATGAAAAACTGTTTTTT. Translated: CASYRGNNEKLFF.

The chain is built from TRBV4-3 and TRBJ1-6, with D tentatively TRBD1 (5 bases). Trimming shortened V by 5 bases and J by 7 bases, and 18 bases separated the two germline ends. The germline gives CDR1 LGHNA, CDR2 YSLEER. The length of the CDR3 is 16 residues. The CDR3 coding sequence is TGCGCCAGCAGCTTCCCCGGGACGGCAAGAAATTCACCCCTCCACTTT. Protein sequence: CASSFPGTARNSPLHF.